The 5 T cell receptor beta chains presented below share a single source sample, sequenced in a study of CD8 T cells in ankylosing spondylitis. TCRdb called the 5' RACE reads again in MiXCR, with one record for every CDR3 protein. Altogether hundreds of thousands of distinct CDR3 sequences are present, under 30% being singletons, with the ten largest covering under 8%. Material for sequencing was blood, either unsorted or a sorted T cell fraction (not recorded which). Receptor source: a male donor with ankylosing spondylitis or in good health (not recorded which).

The table lists this clonotype with a few counts. The V gene is TRBV20-1, the J gene TRBJ1-1, with a weak D call TRBD1 (5 bases). Trimming took 3 bases from V and 1 from J, leaving 6 bases between them. CDR1 and CDR2 (germline): DFQATT, SNEGSKA (reference sequence). The CDR3 runs 12 residues. The CDR3 here is CSARGTNTEAFF. The CDR3, as DNA: TGCAGTGCTAGGGGGACGAACACTGAAGCTTTCTTT.

V gene TRBV27 combines with J gene TRBJ1-2; 7 bases agree with TRBD1. From germline, CDR1 is MNHEY and CDR2 SMNVEV (reference sequence). V lost 10 bases to trimming and J lost 1 base; unmatched junction nucleotides: 15. The CDR3 covers 16 residues. The CDR3 reads CATRGETGGGNYGYTF. The DNA of the CDR3 is TGTGCCACCAGGGGGGAAACAGGCGGGGGTAACTATGGCTACACCTTC.

In this sample, this clonotype turned up many times. This sequence joins TRBV27 and TRBJ2-3; D possibly corresponds to TRBD2 (6 bases). The V and J ends lost 4 bases and 11 bases respectively, with 16 bases between them. The CDR3 runs to 13 residues. Germline lookup yields CDR1 MNHEY and CDR2 SMNVEV (reference sequence). The CDR3 DNA follows: TGTGCCAGCAGTTCCTACTTCTTCGGGGGGCAGTATTTT. Protein sequence: CASSSYFFGGQYF.

At least ten counts were recorded for this clonotype. The V call is TRBV5-1, the J call TRBJ2-3; D not resolved. There are 14 residues in the CDR3. The germline V and J ends were trimmed by 7 bases and 2 bases, with 14 bases remaining between them. Germline V CDR1 and CDR2: SGHRS, YFSETQ. In nucleotides, the CDR3 is TGCGCCAGCCGCGGCGGAGAGAACACAGATACGCAGTATTTT. Translated, it gives CASRGGENTDTQYF.

J is TRBJ2-1 and V is TRBV5-1; 8 bases are shared with TRBD2. The CDR3 spans 15 residues. Losses at the gene ends were 6 bases for V and 5 bases for J; bases not matched to a gene: 10. From germline, CDR1 is SGHRS and CDR2 YFSETQ. The chain's CDR3 is CASTLGEAGDNEQFF. CDR3 sequence (DNA): TGCGCCAGCACCCTCGGAGAAGCGGGAGACAATGAGCAGTTCTTC.